These T cell receptor beta chains were read from a single sample in a study of breast tumors, draining lymph nodes, adjacent tissues. Each CDR3 protein is one row after TCRdb ran MiXCR on the multiplex PCR reads. The data contain under 250,000 distinct CDR3 sequences, around 32% of them singletons. The sample was axillary lymph node tissue. These receptors were obtained from a female donor with breast cancer. Some clones in this sample may be carry-over from other donors' samples. Each CDR3 is given with its conserved first and last residue. D genes are given only for firm matches. Expanded clones are given a class, and other clones once, few, many or no size at all.

>TRBJ1-6|NA|TRBV7-8|many
TGTGCCAGCAGCCAAAACAGGCGGTTTGGAACGGCCTCATATTCACCCCTCCACTTT
CASSQNRRFGTASYSPLHF
>TRBJ1-2|TRBD1|TRBV20-1|many
TGCAGTGCTCTTACAGGGGACTATGGCTACACCTTC
CSALTGDYGYTF
>TRBJ2-7|NA|TRBV20-1|many
TGCAGTGCTAGTAGGCGGTCCAGTTCCGAGCAGTACTTC
CSASRRSSSEQYF
>TRBJ2-1|NA|TRBV28|NA
TGTGCCAGCAGTTCGCCGAGGGGCGGGGTTTACAATGAGCAGTTCTTC
CASSSPRGGVYNEQFF
>TRBJ1-2|NA|TRBV12-3/TRBV12-4|NA
TGTGCCAGCAGCCCCACCGGACGGGCCTATGGCTACACCTTC
CASSPTGRAYGYTF
>TRBJ2-1|NA|TRBV20-1|few
TGCAGTGCTAGACCCCCCCCTCGGAATGAGCAGTTCTTC
CSARPPPRNEQFF
>TRBJ1-2|NA|TRBV12-3/TRBV12-4|many
TGTGCCAGCAGTTTATTTGGCTCCGGCTCTGGCTACACCTTC
CASSLFGSGSGYTF
>TRBJ1-4|NA|TRBV6-6|many
TGTGCCAGCTCGAATGAAAAACTGTTTTTT
CASSNEKLFF
>TRBJ2-1|NA|TRBV2|NA
TGTGCCAGCAGCCTCGAGGGGCAGGTCTCTAATGAGCAGTTCTTC
CASSLEGQVSNEQFF
>TRBJ2-1|TRBD2|TRBV28|few
TGTGCCAGCAGTCGGGACTATCAGACCCTCAATGAGCAGTTCTTC
CASSRDYQTLNEQFF
>TRBJ1-1|TRBD1|TRBV19|many
TGTGCCAGTAGTATTCAGCAGACAGGGGCTGAAGCTTTCTTT
CASSIQQTGAEAFF
>TRBJ2-5|NA|TRBV18|NA
TGTGCCAGCTCACCCCGGGACCAAGAGACCCAGTACTTC
CASSPRDQETQYF
>TRBJ2-2|TRBD2|TRBV5-1|NA
TGCGCCAGCAGCTTGGTCGCGGGGGCGAACACCGGGGAGCTGTTTTTT
CASSLVAGANTGELFF
>TRBJ1-2|NA|TRBV6-1|NA
TGTGCCAGCAGTCCACAGAAATCGGGAGCCTATGGCTACACCTTC
CASSPQKSGAYGYTF